This T cell receptor beta chain was identified during a study of T-cell memory formation after mild COVID-19. About the study: For the most part, TCR clusters were specific to one donor.

CDR3 length: 13 residues. Trimming shortened V by 2 bases and J by 8 bases, and 12 bases separated the two germline ends. Germline V gene lookup returns CDR1 SNHLY and CDR2 FYNNEI. Each CDR3 protein gets one entry after TCRdb re-called the 5' RACE reads with MiXCR. The sample lists about 470,000 distinct CDR3 sequences, about 23% occurring once. The clonotype originates from an adult woman who had mild COVID-19 (a few samples of this study predate the infection). Cell type and time point are not known. The V gene is TRBV2, the J gene TRBJ1-2; D gene unclear. Specimen: PBMCs or a T cell subset sorted from them (not recorded which). The CDR3 reads CASSELSPGGYTF. DNA for the CDR3: TGTGCCAGCAGTGAACTCAGTCCGGGGGGCTACACCTTC.